These T cell receptor beta chains were read from a single sample in a study of T cells after yellow fever vaccination. TCRdb processed the 5' RACE reads anew with MiXCR; each CDR3 protein has one entry. The data contain 110,000 or so distinct CDR3 sequences, about 6.8% of them seen just once; the ten biggest clones take up around 2.6%. The specimen comprised CD4+ T cells sorted from PBMCs, sampled 35 to 50 days after the first yellow fever vaccination. These receptors originate from a man between 18 and 35 years old who received the YFV17D yellow fever vaccine. The CDR3 runs from the conserved cysteine through the conserved F or W. The D gene is left open where the match is weak. Not all rows give a size; the values are once, few, many and, for expanded clones, a class.

abundance	v_gene	j_gene	d_gene	CDR3nt	CDR3aa
many	TRBV12-3/TRBV12-4	TRBJ2-5	TRBD2	TGTGCCAGCATACCGGGGGGGCCTGGGGGAGAGACCCAGTACTTC	CASIPGGPGGETQYF
many	TRBV28	TRBJ2-2	NA	TGTGCCAGCAGCTGGACTTTCTACGGGGAGCTGTTTTTT	CASSWTFYGELFF
many	TRBV12-3/TRBV12-4	TRBJ1-2	NA	TGTGCCAGCAGTCCGGGACGGCTCTATGGCTACACCTTC	CASSPGRLYGYTF
many	TRBV4-3	TRBJ2-3	NA	TGCGCCAGCAGCCGCAAATCCTGGGGGTCTCCCACAGATACGCAGTATTTT	CASSRKSWGSPTDTQYF
many	TRBV3-1	TRBJ2-5	NA	TGTGCCAGCAGCCAAGGGACCCAGTACTTC	CASSQGTQYF
many	TRBV28	TRBJ2-1	TRBD1	TGTGCCAGCAGTTGGGACAGGAAGCAGTTCTTC	CASSWDRKQFF
many	TRBV12-3/TRBV12-4	TRBJ2-5	NA	TGTGCCAGCAGTCCCCGTTTTGTGGGGGAGACCCAGTACTTC	CASSPRFVGETQYF
many	TRBV25-1	TRBJ2-2	NA	TGTGCCAGCAGTTACACCGGGGAGCTGTTTTTT	CASSYTGELFF
many	TRBV20-1	TRBJ1-3	TRBD1	TGCAGTGCTAGGGATCCCCGGACAGGGGGTTATGTGGGAAACACCATATATTTT	CSARDPRTGGYVGNTIYF
many	TRBV5-1	TRBJ1-6	TRBD1	TGCGCCAGCAGCTTGGGGGGACAGATAAATTCACCCCTCCACTTT	CASSLGGQINSPLHF
many	TRBV6-5	TRBJ1-4	NA	TGTGCCAGCAGTTACACCCCAGCCGCAACTAATGAAAAACTGTTTTTT	CASSYTPAATNEKLFF
once	TRBV4-2	TRBJ2-7	NA	TGTGCCAGCAGCCCGGGACCCATCTACGAGCAGTACTTC	CASSPGPIYEQYF
many	TRBV18	TRBJ2-5	NA	TGTGCCAGCTCACTCTTCGGCAAGGAGACCCAGTACTTC	CASSLFGKETQYF
many	TRBV6-6	TRBJ1-2	NA	TGTGCCAGCTATCACCGGGGAGCCAGCACCTTC	CASYHRGASTF
many	TRBV11-1	TRBJ2-3	NA	TGTGCCAGCAGTTTGGGCCGTTATCCCAGCGCTAGCACAGATACGCAGTATTTT	CASSLGRYPSASTDTQYF
many	TRBV23-1	TRBJ2-2	TRBD1	TGCGCCAGCATTACCTCAGGGGGCGAGGCTTCGAACACCGGGGAGCTGTTTTTT	CASITSGGEASNTGELFF
many	TRBV20-1	TRBJ2-3	NA	TGCAGTGCTAGAGATCTCTCCGGCAGAACGCAGTATTTT	CSARDLSGRTQYF
few	TRBV10-3	TRBJ2-5	NA	TGTGCCATCTCTTCAGCTCAGGGAGGAGAGACCCAGTACTTC	CAISSAQGGETQYF
NA	TRBV6-2/TRBV6-3	TRBJ1-5	TRBD1	TGTGCCAGCAGTTACCCCGGGACAGGGACATTCAATCAGCCCCAGCATTTT	CASSYPGTGTFNQPQHF
NA	TRBV9	TRBJ2-3	TRBD1	TGTGCCAGCAGCGTAGACCCGGGGACAGGGGGACCCACAGATACGCAGTATTTT	CASSVDPGTGGPTDTQYF
NA	TRBV18	TRBJ1-1	NA	TGTGCCAGCTCACCACATCCCCAATCGGAAGCTTTCTTT	CASSPHPQSEAFF
many	TRBV9	TRBJ2-5	NA	TGTGCCAGCAGCGTAGGGAGGCAAGAGACCCAGTACTTC	CASSVGRQETQYF
few	TRBV5-1	TRBJ2-4	NA	TGCGCCAGCAGCCGGACGGGGAGTGAAAACATTCAGTACTTC	CASSRTGSENIQYF
many	TRBV25-1	TRBJ1-6	NA	TGTGCCAGCACCGAAGGGGATTCACCCCTCCACTTT	CASTEGDSPLHF
many	TRBV7-9	TRBJ2-7	NA	TGTGCCAGCAGCATGGGCAGGGGTACCTACGAGCAGTACTTC	CASSMGRGTYEQYF
few	TRBV29-1	TRBJ1-4	NA	TGCAGCGTCGGCCTGGGTGGCGAAAAACTGTTTTTT	CSVGLGGEKLFF
many	TRBV4-3	TRBJ2-1	TRBD2	TGCGCCAGCAGCCCGGGGGGGTGGAGCGGGGGGTCCTCCTACAATGAGCAGTTCTTC	CASSPGGWSGGSSYNEQFF